This T cell receptor (beta chain) stems from a study of graft-versus-host responses after intestinal transplantation. About the research overall: Anti-thymocyte globulin induction, then tacrolimus and steroids for around three years, went to all recipients.

Here immunoSEQ multiplex PCR was the method, and the copy in TCRdb shows in-frame clones only, minus some. The table includes about 51,000 clones, more than 80% detected once. The study, taken as a whole, reports: Ileal or blood samples showed some GvH clones first, and such clones were also found in recipient marrow. There was an association between peak levels of circulating GvH clones and early post-transplant HvG declines.

The CDR3 is 15 amino acids. The V and J ends lost 1 base and 5 bases respectively, with 11 bases between them. Germline CDR1 is MGHDK and CDR2 is SYGVNS. Concerning this clone itself: The antigen remains unidentified.

This sample comprised unstimulated CD4+ T cells sorted from spleen or lymph node cells, obtained before transplant. The chain employs TRBV25-1 and TRBJ1-4, with a weak D call TRBD1 (6 bases). This clonotype was sampled from a human donor who was the organ donor for an intestinal transplant. The CDR3 sequence is CASSEFLQGNEKLFF. The CDR3 DNA follows: TGTGCCAGCAGTGAATTCCTCCAGGGGAATGAAAAACTGTTTTTT.